This TCR beta chain was identified in a study of cytomegalovirus exposure and HLA in healthy donors. Study-level points and caveats: A further, later analysis showed that HLA-associated TCR beta chains (compared with equally common others) were more clonally expanded.

Donors consisted of healthy bone marrow donors. As to this clone: What it binds is not known.

Germline CDR1 is SGHAT and CDR2 is FQNNGV. The length of the CDR3 is 18 residues. Trimming shortened V by 5 bases and J by 2 bases, and 24 bases separated the two germline ends. Primers: 60 Vbeta forward and 13 Jbeta reverse. TCRdb keeps only in-frame clones here, not all; method: immunoSEQ multiplex PCR. The data contain around 160,000 clones, 65% to 85% of them singletons. The clonotype was recovered from a woman younger than 30 in good health and CMV-seronegative. The sample taken for sequencing was PBMCs. The chain employs TRBV11-2 and TRBJ1-1, with unresolved D. DNA of the CDR3: TGTGCCAGCAGCCCCCGGGTGGTGGGTTTGGAGGATAACACTGAAGCTTTCTTT. Translating gives CASSPRVVGLEDNTEAFF.